One and the same sample provided the 14 T cell receptor beta chains below, sequenced in a study of T-cell reconstitution after alpha-beta-depleted transplantation in children (dated by TCRdb to 2016 to 2017). The protocol used for the library was PCR. The reads were generated on an Illumina HiSeq 2500. TCR libraries were prepared with molecular barcoding, using unique molecular identifiers to normalize TCRbeta repertoire quantification. TCRdb's own reprocessing of the public reads used fastp at Q25 and MiXCR and kept productive beta chains. All rows with the same CDR3 protein become a single entry with the most common DNA and genes. In this sample the table shows around 500,000 distinct CDR3 sequences, about 12% of which occur a single time. Of the sample, 5% to 6% falls within the top ten clones. The starting material was PBMCs from the stem cell graft donor, obtained from the stem cell graft. All receptors come from a human donor who donated a stem cell graft to a child with combined immunodeficiency.

This clonotype has ten or more counts. The gene calls are TRBV4-3 and TRBJ2-7, with D unresolved. The germline V gene has CDR1 LGHNA and CDR2 YSLEER. V gave up 0 bases and J gave up 3 bases, with 9 bases separating them. This CDR3 has 14 amino acids. The CDR3 sequence: CASSQEASNYEQYF. CDR3 nucleotides: TGCGCCAGCAGCCAAGAGGCCAGTAACTACGAGCAGTACTTC.

The sample holds many counts of this clonotype. The CDR3 region is CASSFIGDANTEAFF. The CDR3 DNA sequence: TGTGCCAGCAGTTTTATAGGGGACGCGAACACTGAAGCTTTCTTT. The chain employs TRBV27 and TRBJ1-1; D is perhaps TRBD1 (5 bases). The germline gives CDR1 MNHEY, CDR2 SMNVEV (reference sequence). CDR3 length: 15 residues. Trimming shortened V by 3 bases and J by 1 base, and 12 bases separated the two germline ends.

The chain has TRBV28 and TRBJ2-5; tentative D call: TRBD2 (5 bases). The CDR3 is made up of 18 amino acids. The germline V and J ends were trimmed by 1 base and 5 bases, with 23 bases remaining between them. Germline V gene data show CDR1 as MDHEN and CDR2 as SYDVKM. The CDR3 region has the DNA TGTGCCAGCAGTTTATACGGCGGGTTGTTGTTCTGGGAGGAGACCCAGTACTTC. Amino acid sequence: CASSLYGGLLFWEETQYF.

V gene TRBV12-3 or TRBV12-4 combines with J gene TRBJ1-1; D ambiguous. With 10 bases removed from V and 0 bases from J, the gap between germline ends came to 12 bases. This CDR3 spans 13 amino acids. The CDR3 sequence is CANQKAMNTEAFF. CDR3 in DNA: TGTGCCAACCAGAAGGCCATGAACACTGAAGCTTTCTTT.

This chain joins TRBV10-3 and TRBJ1-2; 10 bases match TRBD1. The CDR3 is 13 residues long. CDR1 ENHRY and CDR2 SYGVKD come from the germline V gene. Germline trimming cut 3 bases from V and 6 bases from J; bases unmatched to any gene: 1. The CDR3 here is CAISDGTGDGYTF. The CDR3 DNA follows: TGTGCCATCAGTGATGGGACAGGGGATGGCTACACCTTC.

This clonotype was found many times. The chain employs TRBV7-9 and TRBJ2-1; D is unresolved. The CDR3 is 14 amino acids. CDR1 is SEHNR, CDR2 FQNEAQ, per germline (reference sequence). V lost 6 bases to trimming and J lost 2 bases, with 11 bases between them. CDR3 in DNA: TGTGCCAGCAGGTTGGGAAAGACCTACAATGAGCAGTTCTTC. Amino acid sequence: CASRLGKTYNEQFF. The variable domain in full, with the rest retrieved from reference TRBV7-9 and TRBJ2-1, is DTGVSQNPRHKITKRGQNVTFRCDPISEHNRLYWYRQTLGQGPEFLTYFQNEAQLEKSRLLSDRFSAERPKGSFSTLEIQRTEQGDSAMYLCASRLGKTYNEQFFGPGTRLTVL.

This clonotype has ten or more counts. The rearrangement uses TRBV12-3 or TRBV12-4 and TRBJ2-1; D call uncertain. Between the trimmed V and J ends, which lost 5 bases and 7 bases, there was a span of 12 bases. This CDR3 comprises 13 residues. The CDR3 protein is CASSALGTNEQFF. The DNA of the CDR3 is TGTGCCAGCAGTGCTCTAGGCACGAATGAGCAGTTCTTC.

The V and J genes are TRBV11-2 and TRBJ2-1; D is perhaps TRBD2 (5 bases). The V gene lost 5 bases and the J gene lost 8 bases, with 13 bases spanning the gap. Germline V gene data show CDR1 as SGHAT and CDR2 as FQNNGV. The CDR3 is 13 residues long. The CDR3 nucleotides read TGTGCCAGCAGCCCCCGGACGGACTATGAGCAGTTCTTC. This translates into CASSPRTDYEQFF. The entire variable domain, with the rest obtained from reference TRBV11-2 and TRBJ2-1, is as follows: EAGVAQSPRYKIIEKRQSVAFWCNPISGHATLYWYQQILGQGPKLLIQFQNNGVVDDSQLPKDRFSAERLKGVDSTLKIQPAKLEDSAVYLCASSPRTDYEQFFGPGTRLTVL.

There are a few counts of this clonotype. The chain is built from TRBV10-3 and TRBJ2-5; D perhaps matches TRBD1 (5 bases). The CDR3 contains 14 residues. Trimming removed 6 bases at V and 4 bases at J, with 15 bases between. From germline, CDR1 is ENHRY and CDR2 SYGVKD. CDR3 DNA: TGTGCCATCAGAGGGGTAGGGGTAGCAGAGACCCAGTACTTC. Translating gives CAIRGVGVAETQYF.

This clonotype was counted between two and nine times. This rearrangement joins TRBV6-1 to TRBJ2-7; 7 nucleotides align to TRBD2. Losses at the gene ends were 7 bases for V and 4 bases for J; bases not matched to a gene: 10. The CDR3 extends over 14 amino acids. Germline V gene sequence: CDR1 MNHNS, CDR2 SASEGT. CDR3 residues: CASTIGGEGYEQYF. CDR3 DNA: TGTGCCAGCACCATAGGAGGGGAGGGATACGAGCAGTACTTC.

The rearrangement uses TRBV13 and TRBJ2-3; the D gene is possibly TRBD1 (5 bases). The CDR3 runs 16 residues. Germline V lookup: CDR1 PRHDT, CDR2 FYEKMQ (reference sequence). Deletions cut 7 bases from V and 2 bases from J, with 19 bases between. CDR3 in DNA: TGTGCCAGCAACCTTAGGGGCCCCGAACCCACAGATACGCAGTATTTT. Translated: CASNLRGPEPTDTQYF.

The CDR3 DNA reads TGTGCCAGCAGTCCACTGGGTCTAGCGGGAGGTGGAGATACGCAGTATTTT. Translation gives CASSPLGLAGGGDTQYF. This rearrangement joins TRBV6-1 to TRBJ2-3; 11 nucleotides match TRBD2. The CDR3 sequence is 17 residues long. V was pared by 5 bases and J by 5 bases, with 12 bases of the junction left unmatched. The V gene's germline CDR1 is MNHNS and CDR2 SASEGT.

The sample holds many counts of this clonotype. The V call is TRBV11-2, the J call TRBJ2-5; TRBD1 is a possible D gene (6 bases). Trimming stripped 3 bases from V and 1 base from J, with 9 bases between. Germline lookup yields CDR1 SGHAT and CDR2 FQNNGV. The CDR3 loop spans 14 amino acids. CDR3 sequence: CASSLRQVQETQYF. In nucleotides, the CDR3 is TGTGCCAGCAGCTTGCGACAGGTCCAAGAGACCCAGTACTTC.

This clonotype was recorded a few times. The chain couples TRBV30 to TRBJ2-5; D is uncertain. CDR1 and CDR2 (germline): GTSNPN, SVGIG (reference sequence). The CDR3 length is 12 residues. V gave up 0 bases and J gave up 2 bases, with 4 bases separating them. CDR3 residues: CAWSVGQETQYF. CDR3 nucleotides: TGTGCCTGGAGTGTGGGGCAAGAGACCCAGTACTTC.